The clone carrying this TCR beta chain came up a few times. Its target is not known. J lost 7 bases, V lost 1 base, and 5 bases had no gene match. This CDR3 spans 14 amino acids. Per the germline V gene, CDR1 is SGHAT and CDR2 is FQNNGV. This entry belongs to a study of cytomegalovirus exposure and HLA in healthy donors. The PCR employed 60 Vbeta primers together with 13 Jbeta primers. Per the study methods: An analysis performed later counted 74 million or so unique TCR beta chains (around 10 million of them shared). Profiled with immunoSEQ multiplex PCR; TCRdb holds only in-frame clones, not every one. The DNA was the basis for D and trimming; V, J and clone size are from that table. The sample shows 140,000 to 150,000 clones, around 84% of them seen only once. Study-wide points: Several of the most significant clusters appeared, in a later analysis, to be linked to common viral pathogens.

Sequencing used PBMCs. This receptor was identified in a boy aged 2 to 10 in good health and CMV-seronegative. The rearrangement links TRBV11-2 to TRBJ1-1; 8 nucleotides align to TRBD1. This CDR3 is CASSLGRGLGEAFF. The CDR3, as DNA: TGTGCCAGCAGCTTAGGCAGGGGGCTAGGTGAAGCTTTCTTT.